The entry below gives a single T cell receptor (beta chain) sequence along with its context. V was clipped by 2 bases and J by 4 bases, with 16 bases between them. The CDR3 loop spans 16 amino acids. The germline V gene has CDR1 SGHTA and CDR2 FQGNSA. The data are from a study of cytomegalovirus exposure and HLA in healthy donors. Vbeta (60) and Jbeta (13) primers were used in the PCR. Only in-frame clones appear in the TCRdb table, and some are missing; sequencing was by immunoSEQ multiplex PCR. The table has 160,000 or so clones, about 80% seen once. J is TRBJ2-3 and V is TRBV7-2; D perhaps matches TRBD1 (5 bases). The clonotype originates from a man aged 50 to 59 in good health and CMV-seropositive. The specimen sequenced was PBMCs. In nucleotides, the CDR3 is TGTGCCAGCAGCTTATTCCCGCCCAGGGTTCCAGATACGCAGTATTTT. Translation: CASSLFPPRVPDTQYF.